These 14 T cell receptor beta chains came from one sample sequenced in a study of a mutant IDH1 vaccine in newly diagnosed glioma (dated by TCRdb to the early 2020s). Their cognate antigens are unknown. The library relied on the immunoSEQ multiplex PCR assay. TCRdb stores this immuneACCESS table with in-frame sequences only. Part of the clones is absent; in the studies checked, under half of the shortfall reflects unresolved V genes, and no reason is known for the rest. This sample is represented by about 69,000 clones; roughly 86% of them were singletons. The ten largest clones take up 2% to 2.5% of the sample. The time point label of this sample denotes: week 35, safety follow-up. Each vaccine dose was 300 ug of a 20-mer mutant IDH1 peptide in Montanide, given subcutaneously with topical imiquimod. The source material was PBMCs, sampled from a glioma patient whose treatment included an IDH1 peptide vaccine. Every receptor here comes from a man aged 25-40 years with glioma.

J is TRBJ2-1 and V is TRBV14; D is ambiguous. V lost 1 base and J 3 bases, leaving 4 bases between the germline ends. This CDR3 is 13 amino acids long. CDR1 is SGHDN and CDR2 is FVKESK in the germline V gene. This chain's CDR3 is CASSQANYNEQFF. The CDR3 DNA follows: TGTGCCAGCAGCCAAGCTAACTACAATGAGCAGTTCTTC.

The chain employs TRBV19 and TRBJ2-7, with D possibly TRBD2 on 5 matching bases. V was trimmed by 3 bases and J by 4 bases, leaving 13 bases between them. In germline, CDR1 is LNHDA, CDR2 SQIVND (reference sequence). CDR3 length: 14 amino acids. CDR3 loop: CASSIGVEPYEQYF. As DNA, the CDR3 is TGTGCCAGTAGTATCGGGGTTGAACCTTACGAGCAGTACTTC.

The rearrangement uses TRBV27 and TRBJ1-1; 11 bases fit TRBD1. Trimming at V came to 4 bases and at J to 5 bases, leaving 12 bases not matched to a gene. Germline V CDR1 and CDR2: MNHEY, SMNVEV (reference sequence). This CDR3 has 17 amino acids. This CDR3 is CASSSPRGGDRGTEAFF. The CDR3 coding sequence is TGTGCCAGCAGTTCCCCCAGGGGGGGGGACAGGGGGACTGAAGCTTTCTTT.

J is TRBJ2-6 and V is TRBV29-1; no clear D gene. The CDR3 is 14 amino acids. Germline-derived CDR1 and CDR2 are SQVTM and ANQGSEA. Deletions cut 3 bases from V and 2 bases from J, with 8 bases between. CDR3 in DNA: TGCAGCGTTGATTCGCAGGCTGGGGCCAACGTCCTGACTTTC. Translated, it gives CSVDSQAGANVLTF.

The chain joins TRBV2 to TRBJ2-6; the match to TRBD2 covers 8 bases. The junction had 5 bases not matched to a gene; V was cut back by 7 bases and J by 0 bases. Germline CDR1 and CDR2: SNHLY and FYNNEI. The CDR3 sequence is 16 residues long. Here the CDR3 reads CASTRGGISGANVLTF. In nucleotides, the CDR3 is TGTGCCAGCACCCGGGGGGGGATCTCTGGGGCCAACGTCCTGACTTTC.

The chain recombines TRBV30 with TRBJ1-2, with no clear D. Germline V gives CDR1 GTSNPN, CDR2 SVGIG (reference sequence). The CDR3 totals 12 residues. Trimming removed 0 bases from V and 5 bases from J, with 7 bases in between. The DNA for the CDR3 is TGTGCCTGGAGTGTCGATCTTTATGGCTACACCTTC. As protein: CAWSVDLYGYTF.

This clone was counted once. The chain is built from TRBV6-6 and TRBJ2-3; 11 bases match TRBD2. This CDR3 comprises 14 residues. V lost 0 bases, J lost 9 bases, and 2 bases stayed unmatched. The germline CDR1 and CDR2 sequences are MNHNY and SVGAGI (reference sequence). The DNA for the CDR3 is TGTGCCAGCAGTTACTCGGCTAGCGGGAGGACGCAGTATTTT. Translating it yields CASSYSASGRTQYF.

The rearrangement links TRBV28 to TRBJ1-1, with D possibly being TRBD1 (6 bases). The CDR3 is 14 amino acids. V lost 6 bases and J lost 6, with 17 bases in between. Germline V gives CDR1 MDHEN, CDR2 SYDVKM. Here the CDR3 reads CASSRTGIASEAFF. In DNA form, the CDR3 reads TGTGCCAGCAGCCGAACAGGGATCGCGTCTGAAGCTTTCTTT.

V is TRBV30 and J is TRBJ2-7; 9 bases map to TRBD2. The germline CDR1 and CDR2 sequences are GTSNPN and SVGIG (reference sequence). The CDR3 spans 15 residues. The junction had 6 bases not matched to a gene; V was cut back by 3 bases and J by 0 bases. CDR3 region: CAWSGPREGSYEQYF. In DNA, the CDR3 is TGTGCCTGGAGCGGCCCGCGGGAGGGCTCCTACGAGCAGTACTTC.

The CDR3 DNA sequence: TGTGCCAGCAGCACCCCTAGCGGGGTTTACAATGAGCAGTTCTTC. Protein product: CASSTPSGVYNEQFF. The genes are TRBV28 and TRBJ2-1; TRBD2 matches at 9 bases. The CDR3 runs 15 residues. The V gene end was trimmed by 6 bases and the J gene end by 4 bases; junction bases not matched to a gene: 7. Germline assignment: CDR1 MDHEN and CDR2 SYDVKM.

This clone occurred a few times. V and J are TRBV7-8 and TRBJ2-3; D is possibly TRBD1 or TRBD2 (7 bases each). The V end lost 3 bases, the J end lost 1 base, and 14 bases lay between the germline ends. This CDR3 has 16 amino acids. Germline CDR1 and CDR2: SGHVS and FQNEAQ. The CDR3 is CASSFPGGARTDTQYF. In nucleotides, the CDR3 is TGTGCCAGCAGCTTCCCAGGGGGGGCTCGCACAGATACGCAGTATTTT.

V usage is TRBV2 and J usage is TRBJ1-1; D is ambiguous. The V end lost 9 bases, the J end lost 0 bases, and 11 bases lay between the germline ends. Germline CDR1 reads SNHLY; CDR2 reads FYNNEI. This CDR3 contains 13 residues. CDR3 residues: CASTDAMNTEAFF. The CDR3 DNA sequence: TGTGCCAGTACGGACGCCATGAACACTGAAGCTTTCTTT.

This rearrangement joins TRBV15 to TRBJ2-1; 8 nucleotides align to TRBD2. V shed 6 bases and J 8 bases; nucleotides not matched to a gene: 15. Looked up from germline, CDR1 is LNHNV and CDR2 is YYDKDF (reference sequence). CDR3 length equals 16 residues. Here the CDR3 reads CATRISGAWRGDEQFF. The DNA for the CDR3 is TGTGCCACCAGGATCTCTGGAGCTTGGCGGGGGGATGAGCAGTTCTTC.

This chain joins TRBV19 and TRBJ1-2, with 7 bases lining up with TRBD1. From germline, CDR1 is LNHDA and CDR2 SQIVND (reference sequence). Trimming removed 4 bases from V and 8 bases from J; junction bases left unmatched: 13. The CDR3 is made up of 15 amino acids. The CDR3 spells CASSTFRTGPQGYTF. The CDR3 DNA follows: TGTGCCAGTAGTACCTTTCGGACAGGACCACAGGGCTACACCTTC.